What follows is one TCR beta chain and its context. This record belongs to a study of cytomegalovirus exposure and HLA in healthy donors. PCR employed 60 Vbeta and 13 Jbeta primers. Here immunoSEQ multiplex PCR was the method, and the copy in TCRdb shows in-frame clones only, minus some. Here the sample spans more than 55,000 clones, roughly 84% being singletons. The receptor comes from a young man in good health and CMV-seronegative. The specimen was PBMCs.

CDR3 loop: CASSTGGEQFF. CDR3 bases: TGTGCCAGCAGCACAGGTGGTGAGCAGTTCTTC. The chain is built from TRBV7-3 and TRBJ2-1; D may be TRBD1 (5 bases). The germline V gene has CDR1 SGHTA and CDR2 FQGTGA. The V gene lost 5 bases and the J gene lost 9 bases, with 8 bases spanning the gap. The CDR3 sequence is 11 residues long.